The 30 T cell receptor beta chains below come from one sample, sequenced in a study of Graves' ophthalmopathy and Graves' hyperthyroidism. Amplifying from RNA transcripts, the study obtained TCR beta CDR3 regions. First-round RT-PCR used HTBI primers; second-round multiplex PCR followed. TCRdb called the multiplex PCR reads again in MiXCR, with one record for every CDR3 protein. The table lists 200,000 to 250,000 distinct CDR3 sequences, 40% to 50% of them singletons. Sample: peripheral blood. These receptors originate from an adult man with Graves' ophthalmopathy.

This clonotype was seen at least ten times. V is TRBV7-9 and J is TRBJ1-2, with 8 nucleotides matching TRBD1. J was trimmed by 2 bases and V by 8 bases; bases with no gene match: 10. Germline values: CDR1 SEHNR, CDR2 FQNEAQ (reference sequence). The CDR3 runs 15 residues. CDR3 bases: TGTGCCAGCTCCCCTACCACAGGGGGGAACTATGGCTACACCTTC. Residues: CASSPTTGGNYGYTF.

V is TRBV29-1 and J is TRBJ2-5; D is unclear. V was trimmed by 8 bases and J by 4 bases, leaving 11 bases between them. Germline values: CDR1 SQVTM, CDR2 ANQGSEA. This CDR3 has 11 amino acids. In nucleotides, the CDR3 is TGCAGCCTCTCGATGGGAGAGACCCAGTACTTC. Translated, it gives CSLSMGETQYF.

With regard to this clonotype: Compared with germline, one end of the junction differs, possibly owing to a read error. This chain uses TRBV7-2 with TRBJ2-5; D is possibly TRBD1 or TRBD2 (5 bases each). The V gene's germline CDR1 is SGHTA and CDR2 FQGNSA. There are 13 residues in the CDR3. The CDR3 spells CASSYGARETQYF. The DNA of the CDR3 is TGTGCTAGCAGCTACGGGGCAAGGGAGACCCAGTACTTC.

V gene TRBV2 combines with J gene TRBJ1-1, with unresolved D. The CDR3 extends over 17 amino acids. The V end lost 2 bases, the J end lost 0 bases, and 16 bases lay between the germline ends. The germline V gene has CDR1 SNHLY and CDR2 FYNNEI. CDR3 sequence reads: CASSEPHNTGLNTEAFF. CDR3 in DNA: TGTGCCAGCAGTGAACCCCATAACACGGGCCTGAACACTGAAGCTTTCTTT.

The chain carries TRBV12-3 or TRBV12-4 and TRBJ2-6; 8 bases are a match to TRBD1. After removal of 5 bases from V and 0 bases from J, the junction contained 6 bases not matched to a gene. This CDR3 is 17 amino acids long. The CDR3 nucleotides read TGTGCCAGCAGTCCAGGGACAGGTTACTCTGGGGCCAACGTCCTGACTTTC. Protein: CASSPGTGYSGANVLTF.

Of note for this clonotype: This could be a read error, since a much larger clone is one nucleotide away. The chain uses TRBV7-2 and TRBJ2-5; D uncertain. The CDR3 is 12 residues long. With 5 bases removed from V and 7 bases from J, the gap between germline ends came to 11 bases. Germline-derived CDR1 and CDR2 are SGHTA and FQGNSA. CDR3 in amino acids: CTSSPLPGTQYF. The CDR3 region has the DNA TGTACCAGCAGCCCCCTCCCAGGGACCCAGTACTTC.

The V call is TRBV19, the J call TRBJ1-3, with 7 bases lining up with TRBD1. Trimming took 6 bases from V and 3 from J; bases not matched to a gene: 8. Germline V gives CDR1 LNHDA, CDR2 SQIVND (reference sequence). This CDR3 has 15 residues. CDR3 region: CASSWGRGFGNTIYF. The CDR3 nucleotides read TGTGCCAGTAGCTGGGGCAGGGGGTTTGGAAACACCATATATTTT.

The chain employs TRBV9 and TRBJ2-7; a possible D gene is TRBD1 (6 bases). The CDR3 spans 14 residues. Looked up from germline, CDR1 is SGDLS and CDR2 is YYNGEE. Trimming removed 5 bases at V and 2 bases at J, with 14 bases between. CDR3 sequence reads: CASSVDSETYEQYF. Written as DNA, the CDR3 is TGTGCCAGCAGTGTGGACAGTGAGACCTACGAGCAGTACTTC.

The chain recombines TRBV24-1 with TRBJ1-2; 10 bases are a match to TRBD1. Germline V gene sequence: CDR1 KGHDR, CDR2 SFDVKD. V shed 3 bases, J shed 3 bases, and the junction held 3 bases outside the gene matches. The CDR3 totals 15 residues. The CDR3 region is CATSDGGTGDYGYTF. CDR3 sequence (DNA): TGTGCCACCAGTGATGGGGGGACAGGGGACTATGGCTACACCTTC.

The chain's CDR3 is CASSVDPAPVGYTF. Written as DNA, the CDR3 is TGTGCCAGCAGCGTTGATCCAGCCCCGGTGGGCTACACCTTC. The chain recombines TRBV9 with TRBJ1-2; D remains ambiguous. V shed 2 bases and J shed 8 bases, with 16 bases lying between them. Germline lookup yields CDR1 SGDLS and CDR2 YYNGEE. The length of the CDR3 is 14 residues.

CDR3 region: CASSYYPGTGQSNSPLHF. The CDR3 bases are TGTGCCAGCAGTTACTACCCTGGGACAGGTCAAAGTAATTCACCCCTCCACTTT. This chain joins TRBV6-6 and TRBJ1-6; 8 bases map to TRBD1. V shed 1 base, J shed 6 bases, and the junction held 11 bases outside the gene matches. The CDR3 has 18 amino acids. Germline CDR1 and CDR2: MNHNY and SVGAGI (reference sequence).

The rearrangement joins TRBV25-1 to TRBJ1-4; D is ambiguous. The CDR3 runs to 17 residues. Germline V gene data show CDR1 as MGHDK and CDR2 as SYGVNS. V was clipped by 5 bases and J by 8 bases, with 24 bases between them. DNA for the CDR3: TGTGCCAGCAGTTTATTCCTTTACCGCGACTTGAGGGAAAAACTGTTTTTT. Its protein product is CASSLFLYRDLREKLFF.

The CDR3 bases are TGTGCCAGCTCACCACAAGCAGGGGAACTCACTGAAGCTTTCTTT. Amino acid sequence: CASSPQAGELTEAFF. V is TRBV5-8 and J is TRBJ1-1; TRBD1 is a possible D gene (6 bases). Trimming removed 7 bases from V and 4 bases from J, with 20 bases in between. CDR3 length equals 15 residues. Germline V gives CDR1 SGHTS, CDR2 YDEGEE.

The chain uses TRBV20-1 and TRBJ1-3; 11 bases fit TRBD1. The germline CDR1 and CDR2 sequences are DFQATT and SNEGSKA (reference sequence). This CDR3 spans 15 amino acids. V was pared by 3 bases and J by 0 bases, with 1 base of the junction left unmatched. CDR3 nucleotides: TGCAGTGCTAGGGACAGGGGGCTCTCTGGAAACACCATATATTTT. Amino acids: CSARDRGLSGNTIYF.

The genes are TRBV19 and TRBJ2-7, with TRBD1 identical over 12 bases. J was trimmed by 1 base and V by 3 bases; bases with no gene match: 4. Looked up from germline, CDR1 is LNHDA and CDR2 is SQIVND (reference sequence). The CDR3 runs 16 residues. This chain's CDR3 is CASSIQGQGASYEQYF. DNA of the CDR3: TGTGCCAGTAGTATCCAGGGACAGGGGGCGTCCTACGAGCAGTACTTC.

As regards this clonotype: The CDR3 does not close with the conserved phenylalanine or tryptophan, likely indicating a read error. The CDR3 protein is CASSQPYRRAKDSPLHS. The CDR3 nucleotides are TGCGCCAGCAGCCAGCCATACCGCCGGGCAAAGGATTCACCCCTCCACTCT. The V and J genes are TRBV9 and TRBJ1-6; D is unclear. Germline CDR1 and CDR2: SGDLS and YYNGEE. The CDR3 totals 17 residues.

The CDR3 DNA sequence: TGTGCCAGCAGTCGCGGACGGACAGGCTACGAGCAGTACTTC. It specifies CASSRGRTGYEQYF. The V and J genes are TRBV9 and TRBJ2-7; 7 nucleotides align to TRBD1. This CDR3 spans 14 amino acids. Germline trimming cut 5 bases from V and 3 bases from J; bases unmatched to any gene: 8. Germline values: CDR1 SGDLS, CDR2 YYNGEE.

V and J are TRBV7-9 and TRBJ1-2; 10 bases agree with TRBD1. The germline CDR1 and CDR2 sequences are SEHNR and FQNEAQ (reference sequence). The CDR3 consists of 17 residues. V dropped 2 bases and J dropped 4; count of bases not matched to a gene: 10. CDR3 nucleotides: TGTGCCAGCAGCTTAACACCCAGGGACAGGGGTTCCTATGGCTACACCTTC. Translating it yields CASSLTPRDRGSYGYTF.

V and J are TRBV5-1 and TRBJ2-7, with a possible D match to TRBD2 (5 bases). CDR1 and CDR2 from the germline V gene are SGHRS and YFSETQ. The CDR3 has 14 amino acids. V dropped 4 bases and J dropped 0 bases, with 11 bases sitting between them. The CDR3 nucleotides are TGCGCCAGCAGCCTAGACTACCTCTCCTACGAGCAGTACTTC. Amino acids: CASSLDYLSYEQYF.

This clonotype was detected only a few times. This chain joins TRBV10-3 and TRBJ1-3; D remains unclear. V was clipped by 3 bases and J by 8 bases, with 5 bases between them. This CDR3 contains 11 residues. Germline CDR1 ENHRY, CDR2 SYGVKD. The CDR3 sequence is CAISDEDTIYF. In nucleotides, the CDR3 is TGTGCCATCAGTGATGAGGACACCATATATTTT.

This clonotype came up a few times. CDR3 residues: CASSQEGSGSSYEQYF. The DNA for the CDR3 is TGTGCCAGCAGCCAAGAGGGTAGCGGGAGCTCCTACGAGCAGTACTTC. The chain joins TRBV4-2 to TRBJ2-7; 9 bases align to TRBD2. This CDR3 is built from 16 residues. Germline V gives CDR1 LGHNA, CDR2 YNFKEQ. V lost 0 bases to trimming and J lost 0 bases; unmatched junction nucleotides: 3.

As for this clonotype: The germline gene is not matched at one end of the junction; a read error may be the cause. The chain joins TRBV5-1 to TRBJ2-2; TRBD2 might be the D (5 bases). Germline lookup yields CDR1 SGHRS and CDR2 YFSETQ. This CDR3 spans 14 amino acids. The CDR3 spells CASSLEGNPGELFF. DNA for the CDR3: TGTGCCAGCAGCTTAGAGGGCAACCCCGGGGAGCTGTTTTTT.

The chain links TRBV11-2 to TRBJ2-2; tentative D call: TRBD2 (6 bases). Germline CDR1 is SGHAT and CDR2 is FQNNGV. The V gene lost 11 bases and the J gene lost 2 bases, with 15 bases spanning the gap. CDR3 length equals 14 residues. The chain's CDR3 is CASAGLLNTGELFF. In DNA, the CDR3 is TGTGCCTCGGCGGGGCTTCTTAACACCGGGGAGCTGTTTTTT.

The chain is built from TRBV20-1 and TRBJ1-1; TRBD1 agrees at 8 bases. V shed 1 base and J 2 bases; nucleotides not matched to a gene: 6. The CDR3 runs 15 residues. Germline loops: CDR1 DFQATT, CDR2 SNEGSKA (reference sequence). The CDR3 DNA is TGCAGTGCTAGAGTTAGGGGACAGGTCAACACTGAAGCTTTCTTT. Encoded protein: CSARVRGQVNTEAFF.

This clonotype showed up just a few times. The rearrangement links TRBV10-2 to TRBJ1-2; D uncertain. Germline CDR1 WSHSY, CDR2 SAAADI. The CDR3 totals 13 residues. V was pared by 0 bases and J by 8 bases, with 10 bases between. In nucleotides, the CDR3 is TGCGCCAGCAGTGAGTCGGTTAGGTCCGGCTACACCTTC. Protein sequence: CASSESVRSGYTF.

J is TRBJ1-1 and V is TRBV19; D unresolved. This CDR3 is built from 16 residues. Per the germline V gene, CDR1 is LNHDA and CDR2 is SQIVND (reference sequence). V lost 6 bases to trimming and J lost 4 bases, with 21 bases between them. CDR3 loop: CASRTRARAAGTEAFF. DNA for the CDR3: TGTGCCAGTAGGACCCGGGCTCGCGCTGCCGGCACTGAAGCTTTCTTT.

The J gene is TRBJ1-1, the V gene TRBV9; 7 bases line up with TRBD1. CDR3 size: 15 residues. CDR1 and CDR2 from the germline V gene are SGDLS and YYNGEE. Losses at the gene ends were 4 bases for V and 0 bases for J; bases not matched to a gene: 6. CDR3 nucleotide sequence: TGTGCCAGCAGCACGCCGGGACAGATGAACACTGAAGCTTTCTTT. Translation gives CASSTPGQMNTEAFF.

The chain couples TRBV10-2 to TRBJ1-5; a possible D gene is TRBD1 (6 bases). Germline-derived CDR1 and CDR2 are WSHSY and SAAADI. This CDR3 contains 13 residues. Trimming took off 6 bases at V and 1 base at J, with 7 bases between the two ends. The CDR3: CASRDRSNQPQHF. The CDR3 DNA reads TGCGCCAGCAGGGACAGAAGCAATCAGCCCCAGCATTTT.

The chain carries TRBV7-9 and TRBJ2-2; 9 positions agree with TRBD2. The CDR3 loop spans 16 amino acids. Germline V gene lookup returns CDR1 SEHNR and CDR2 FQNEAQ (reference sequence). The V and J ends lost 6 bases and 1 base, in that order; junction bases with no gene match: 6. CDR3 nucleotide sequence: TGTGCCAGCAGTCCGCGACTAGCGGTGAACACCGGGGAGCTGTTTTTT. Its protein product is CASSPRLAVNTGELFF.

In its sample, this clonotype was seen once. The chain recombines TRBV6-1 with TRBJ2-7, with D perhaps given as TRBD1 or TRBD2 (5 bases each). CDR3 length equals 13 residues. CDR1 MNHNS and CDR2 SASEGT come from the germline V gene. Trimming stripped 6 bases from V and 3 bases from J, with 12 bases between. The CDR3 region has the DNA TGTGCCAGCAGCCTGGGGGAATACTACGAGCAGTACTTC. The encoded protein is CASSLGEYYEQYF.